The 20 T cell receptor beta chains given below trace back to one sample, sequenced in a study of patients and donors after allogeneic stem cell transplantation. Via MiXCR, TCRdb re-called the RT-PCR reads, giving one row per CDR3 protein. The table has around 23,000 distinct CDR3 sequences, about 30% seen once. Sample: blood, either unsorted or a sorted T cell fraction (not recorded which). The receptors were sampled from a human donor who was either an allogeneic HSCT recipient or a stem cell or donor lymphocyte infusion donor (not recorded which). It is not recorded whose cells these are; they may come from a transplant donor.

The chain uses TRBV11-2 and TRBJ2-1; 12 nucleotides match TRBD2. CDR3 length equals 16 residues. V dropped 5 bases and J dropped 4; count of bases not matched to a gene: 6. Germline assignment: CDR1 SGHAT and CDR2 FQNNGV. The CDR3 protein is CASSPGLAGPYNEQFF. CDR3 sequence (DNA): TGTGCCAGCAGCCCAGGACTAGCGGGACCATACAATGAGCAGTTCTTC.

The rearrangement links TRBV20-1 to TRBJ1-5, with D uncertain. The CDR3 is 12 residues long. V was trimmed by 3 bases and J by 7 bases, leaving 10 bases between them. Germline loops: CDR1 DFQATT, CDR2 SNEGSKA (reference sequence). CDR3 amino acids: CSASTGYQPQHF. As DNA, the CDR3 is TGCAGTGCTAGCACGGGGTACCAGCCCCAGCATTTT.

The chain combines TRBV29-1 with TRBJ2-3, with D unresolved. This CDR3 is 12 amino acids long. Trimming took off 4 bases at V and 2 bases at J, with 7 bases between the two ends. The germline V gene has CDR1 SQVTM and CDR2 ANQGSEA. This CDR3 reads CSVGTLTDTQYF. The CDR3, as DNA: TGCAGCGTTGGGACCCTCACAGATACGCAGTATTTT.

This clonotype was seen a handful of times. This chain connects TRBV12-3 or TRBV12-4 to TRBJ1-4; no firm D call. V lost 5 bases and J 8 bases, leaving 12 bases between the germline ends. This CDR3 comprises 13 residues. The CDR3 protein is CASSPPGEEKLFF. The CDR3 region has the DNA TGTGCCAGCAGTCCTCCGGGCGAGGAAAAACTGTTTTTT.

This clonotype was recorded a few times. The CDR3 region is CASSVGGGIEKLFF. CDR3 coding DNA: TGTGCCAGCAGCGTAGGGGGAGGGATCGAAAAACTGTTTTTT. The V gene is TRBV9, the J gene TRBJ1-4; no clear D. CDR3 size: 14 residues. Germline lookup yields CDR1 SGDLS and CDR2 YYNGEE. V gave up 0 bases and J gave up 8 bases, with 11 bases separating them.

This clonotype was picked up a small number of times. The CDR3 sequence: CASSRQLNTEAFF. As DNA, the CDR3 is TGTGCCAGCAGTAGACAGTTGAACACTGAAGCTTTCTTT. The rearrangement joins TRBV6-4 to TRBJ1-1; D might be TRBD1 (5 bases). The germline V gene encodes CDR1 MRHNA and CDR2 SNTAGT. The CDR3 length is 13 residues. V lost 5 bases, J lost 0 bases, and 7 bases lay in between.

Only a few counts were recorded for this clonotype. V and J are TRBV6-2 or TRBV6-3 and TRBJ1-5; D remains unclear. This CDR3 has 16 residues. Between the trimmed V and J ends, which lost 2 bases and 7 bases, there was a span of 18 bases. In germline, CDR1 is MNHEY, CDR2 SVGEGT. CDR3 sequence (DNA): TGTGCCAGCAGTTACGGACCGGGCCCAAGTACACAGCCCCAGCATTTT. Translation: CASSYGPGPSTQPQHF.

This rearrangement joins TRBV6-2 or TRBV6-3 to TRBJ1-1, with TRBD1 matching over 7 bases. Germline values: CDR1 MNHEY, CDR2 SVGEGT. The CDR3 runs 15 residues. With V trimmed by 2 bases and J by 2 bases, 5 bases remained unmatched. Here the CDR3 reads CASSYRQGPNTEAFF. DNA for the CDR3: TGTGCCAGCAGTTACCGACAGGGACCTAACACTGAAGCTTTCTTT.

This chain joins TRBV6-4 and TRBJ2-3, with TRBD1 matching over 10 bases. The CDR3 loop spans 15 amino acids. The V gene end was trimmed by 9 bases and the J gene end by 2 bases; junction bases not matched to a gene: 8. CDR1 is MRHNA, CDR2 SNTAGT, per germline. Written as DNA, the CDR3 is TGTGCCAGTAAACCGACAGGGGGCATCACAGATACGCAGTATTTT. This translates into CASKPTGGITDTQYF.

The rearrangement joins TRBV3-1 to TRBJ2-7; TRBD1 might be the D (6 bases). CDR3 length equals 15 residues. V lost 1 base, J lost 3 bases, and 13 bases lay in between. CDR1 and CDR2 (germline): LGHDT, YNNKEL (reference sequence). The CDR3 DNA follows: TGTGCCAGCAGCCAAGGCTTACAGGGTTTCTACGAGCAGTACTTC. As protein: CASSQGLQGFYEQYF.

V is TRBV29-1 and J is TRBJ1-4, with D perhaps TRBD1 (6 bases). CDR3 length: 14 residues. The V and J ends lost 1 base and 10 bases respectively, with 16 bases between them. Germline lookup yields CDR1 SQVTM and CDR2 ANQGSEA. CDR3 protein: CSVEVGARGGKLFF. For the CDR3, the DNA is TGCAGCGTTGAAGTGGGGGCCCGGGGAGGAAAACTGTTTTTT.

The CDR3 sequence: CASSYTGGAGTATKNIQYF. The CDR3 region has the DNA TGTGCCAGCAGTTACACTGGGGGGGCCGGGACAGCAACCAAAAACATTCAGTACTTC. The chain combines TRBV6-5 with TRBJ2-4, with D tentatively TRBD1 or TRBD2 (7 bases each). Trimming left V 2 bases short and J 2 bases short, with 22 bases between. Germline V CDR1 and CDR2: MNHEY, SVGAGI. The CDR3 consists of 19 residues.

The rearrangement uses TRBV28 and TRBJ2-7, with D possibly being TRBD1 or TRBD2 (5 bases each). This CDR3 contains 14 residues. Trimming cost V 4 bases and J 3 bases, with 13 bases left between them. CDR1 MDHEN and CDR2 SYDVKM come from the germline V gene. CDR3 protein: CASSSPGGIYEQYF. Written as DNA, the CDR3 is TGTGCCAGCAGTTCTCCTGGGGGTATCTACGAGCAGTACTTC. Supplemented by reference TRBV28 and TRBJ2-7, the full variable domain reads DVKVTQSSRYLVKRTGEKVFLECVQDMDHENMFWYRQDPGLGLRLIYFSYDVKMKEKGDIPEGYSVSREKKERFSLILESASTNQTSMYLCASSSPGGIYEQYFGPGTRLTVT.

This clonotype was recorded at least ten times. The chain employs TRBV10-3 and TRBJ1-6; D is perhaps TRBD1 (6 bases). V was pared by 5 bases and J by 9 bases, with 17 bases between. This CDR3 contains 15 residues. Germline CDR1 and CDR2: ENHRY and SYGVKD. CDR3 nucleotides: TGTGCCATCAGTCACGCGACAGGTTTGGTTTCACCCCTCCACTTT. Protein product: CAISHATGLVSPLHF.

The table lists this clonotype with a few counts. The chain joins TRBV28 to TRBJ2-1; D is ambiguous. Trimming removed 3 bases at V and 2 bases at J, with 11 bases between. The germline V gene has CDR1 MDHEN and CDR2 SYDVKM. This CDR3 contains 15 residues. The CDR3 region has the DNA TGTGCCAGCAGTTTTCTTGGCGGCACCTACAATGAGCAGTTCTTC. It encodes CASSFLGGTYNEQFF. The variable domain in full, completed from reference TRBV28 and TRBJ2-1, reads DVKVTQSSRYLVKRTGEKVFLECVQDMDHENMFWYRQDPGLGLRLIYFSYDVKMKEKGDIPEGYSVSREKKERFSLILESASTNQTSMYLCASSFLGGTYNEQFFGPGTRLTVL.

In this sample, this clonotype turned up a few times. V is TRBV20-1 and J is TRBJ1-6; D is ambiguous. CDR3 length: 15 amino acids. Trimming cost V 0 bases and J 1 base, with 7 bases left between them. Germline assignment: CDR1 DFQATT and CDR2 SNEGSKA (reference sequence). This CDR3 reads CSARERGSYNSPLHF. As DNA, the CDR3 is TGCAGTGCTAGAGAAAGAGGATCCTATAATTCACCCCTCCACTTT.

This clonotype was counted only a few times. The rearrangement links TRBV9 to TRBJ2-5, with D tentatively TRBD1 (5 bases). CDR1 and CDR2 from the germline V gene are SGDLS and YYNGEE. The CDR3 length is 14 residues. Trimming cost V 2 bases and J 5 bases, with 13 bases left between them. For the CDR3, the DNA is TGTGCCAGCAGCGTGTCAGGGTCGGTGGAGACCCAGTACTTC. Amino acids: CASSVSGSVETQYF. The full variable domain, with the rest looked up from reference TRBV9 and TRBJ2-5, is DSGVTQTPKHLITATGQRVTLRCSPRSGDLSVYWYQQSLDQGLQFLIQYYNGEERAKGNILERFSAQQFPDLHSELNLSSLELGDSALYFCASSVSGSVETQYFGPGTRLLVL.

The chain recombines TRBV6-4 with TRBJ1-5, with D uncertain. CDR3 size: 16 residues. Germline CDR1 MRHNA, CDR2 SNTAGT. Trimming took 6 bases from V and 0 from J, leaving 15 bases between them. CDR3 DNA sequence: TGTGCCAGCAGCGGAGGCGGGAGTAATAGCAATCAGCCCCAGCATTTT. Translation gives CASSGGGSNSNQPQHF.

As DNA, the CDR3 is TGTGCCAGCAACCTGGGACTAGCGGGGAGTGATGAGCAGTTCTTC. Protein sequence: CASNLGLAGSDEQFF. The V gene is TRBV2, the J gene TRBJ2-1; 13 bases are shared with TRBD2. The V segment lost 7 bases and the J segment 8 bases; nucleotides outside the gene matches: 8. CDR3 size: 15 residues. CDR1 SNHLY and CDR2 FYNNEI come from the germline V gene.

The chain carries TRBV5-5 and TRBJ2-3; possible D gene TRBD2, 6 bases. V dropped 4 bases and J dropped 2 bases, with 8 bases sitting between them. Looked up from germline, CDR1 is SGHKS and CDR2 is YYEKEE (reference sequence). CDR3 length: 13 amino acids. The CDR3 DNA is TGTGCCAGCAGCGGGACTCTCACAGATACGCAGTATTTT. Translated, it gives CASSGTLTDTQYF.